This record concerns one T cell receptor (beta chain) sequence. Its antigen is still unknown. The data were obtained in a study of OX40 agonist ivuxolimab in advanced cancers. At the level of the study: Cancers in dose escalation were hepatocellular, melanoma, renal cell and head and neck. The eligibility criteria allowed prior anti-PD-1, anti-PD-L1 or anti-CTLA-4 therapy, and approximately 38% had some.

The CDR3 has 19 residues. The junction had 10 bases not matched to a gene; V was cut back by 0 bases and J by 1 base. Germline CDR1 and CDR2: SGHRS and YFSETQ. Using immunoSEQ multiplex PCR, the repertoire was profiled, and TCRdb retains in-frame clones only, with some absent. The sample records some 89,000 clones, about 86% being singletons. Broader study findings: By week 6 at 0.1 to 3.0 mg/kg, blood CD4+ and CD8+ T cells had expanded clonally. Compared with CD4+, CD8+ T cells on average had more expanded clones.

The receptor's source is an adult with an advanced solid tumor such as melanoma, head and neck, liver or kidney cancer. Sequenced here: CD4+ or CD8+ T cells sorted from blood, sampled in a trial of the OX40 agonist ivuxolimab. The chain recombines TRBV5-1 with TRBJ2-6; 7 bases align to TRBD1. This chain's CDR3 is CASSLVSAGGVSGANVLTF. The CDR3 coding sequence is TGCGCCAGCAGCTTGGTGTCGGCAGGGGGTGTGTCTGGGGCCAACGTCCTGACTTTC.